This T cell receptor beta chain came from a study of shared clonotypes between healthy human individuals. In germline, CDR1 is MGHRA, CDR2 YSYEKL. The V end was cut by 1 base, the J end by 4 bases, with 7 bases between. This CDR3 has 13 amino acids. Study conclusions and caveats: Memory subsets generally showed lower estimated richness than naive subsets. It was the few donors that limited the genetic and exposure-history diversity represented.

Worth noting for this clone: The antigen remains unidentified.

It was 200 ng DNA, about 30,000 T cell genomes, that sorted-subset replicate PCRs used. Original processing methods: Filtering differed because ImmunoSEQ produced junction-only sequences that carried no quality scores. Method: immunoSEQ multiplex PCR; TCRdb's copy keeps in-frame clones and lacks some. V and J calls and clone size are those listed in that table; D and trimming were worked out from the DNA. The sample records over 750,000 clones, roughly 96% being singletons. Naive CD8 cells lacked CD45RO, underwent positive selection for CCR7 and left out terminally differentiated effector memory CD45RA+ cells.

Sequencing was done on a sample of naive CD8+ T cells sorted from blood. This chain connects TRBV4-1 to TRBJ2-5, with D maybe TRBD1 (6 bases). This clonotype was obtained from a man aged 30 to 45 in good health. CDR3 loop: CASSQATGETQYF. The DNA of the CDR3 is TGCGCCAGCAGCCAAGCGACAGGAGAGACCCAGTACTTC.